Listed below are T cell receptor beta chains from one sample, sequenced in a study of blood T cell repertoires in COVID-19. Some clones are missing from TCRdb's copy, which holds only in-frame ones; the method was immunoSEQ multiplex PCR. The table includes 340,000 or so clones, around 82% detected once. Material: peripheral blood. All receptors come from a man aged 25 to 40 with active or convalescent COVID-19. The CDR3 runs from the conserved cysteine through the conserved F or W. A D gene is named only where the DNA matches it firmly. A clone size is listed for some rows: how often the clone was seen (once, few, many), or a class if it is expanded.

V	length	size	D	J	DNA	CDR3
TRBV5-1	15	.	.	TRBJ2-2	TGCGCCAGCAGCGCAGGGGTTCTGAACACCGGGGAGCTGTTTTTT	CASSAGVLNTGELFF
TRBV4-1	14	.	TRBD2	TRBJ2-7	TGCGCCAGCAGCCAAGTAGCGGGAAGCCACGAGCAGTACTTC	CASSQVAGSHEQYF
TRBV5-1	14	.	TRBD1	TRBJ1-2	TGCGCCAGCTCCGGGACAGGGGGCGACTATGGCTACACCTTC	CASSGTGGDYGYTF
TRBV11-2	15	.	.	TRBJ2-5	TGTGCCAGCAGCTTAAAATTTCCCAAAGCCGGGACCCAGTACTTC	CASSLKFPKAGTQYF
TRBV29-1	11	.	.	TRBJ2-7	TGCAGCGTTGAAGTCCACTACGAGCAGTACTTC	CSVEVHYEQYF
TRBV5-4	13	.	TRBD2	TRBJ2-5	TGTGCCAGCAGCTTCGGGGGGCGGGGGGTCCAGTACTTC	CASSFGGRGVQYF
TRBV9	14	.	.	TRBJ1-1	TGTGCCAGCAGCTCCCGGGGGGGGAACACTGAAGCTTTCTTT	CASSSRGGNTEAFF
TRBV27	15	few	TRBD1	TRBJ2-7	TGTGCCAGCAGACCCAGGGGGAAAACTAACTACGAGCAGTACTTC	CASRPRGKTNYEQYF
TRBV7-8	15	.	TRBD2	TRBJ2-7	TGTGCCAGCAGCTTCCGGACTAGCGCGCCCTACGAGCAGTACTTC	CASSFRTSAPYEQYF
TRBV29-1	13	.	TRBD1	TRBJ1-1	TGCAGCGGCGCGACAGGGTTGAACACTGAAGCTTTCTTT	CSGATGLNTEAFF
TRBV4-3	15	.	TRBD2	TRBJ2-1	TGCGCCAGCAGCAAGGTAGCGGGTCTTCGAGATGAGCAGTTCTTC	CASSKVAGLRDEQFF
TRBV5-1	14	few	TRBD2	TRBJ2-7	TGCGCCAGCAGCCCGGGACTAGCGAGCTACGAGCAGTACTTC	CASSPGLASYEQYF
TRBV6-5	15	.	.	TRBJ1-2	TGTGCCAGCAGTTACTCGGGGCAGATCTCCTATGGCTACACCTTC	CASSYSGQISYGYTF
TRBV29-1	15	.	TRBD2	TRBJ2-5	TGCAGCGTTGCGATAGCGGGGACCATCCAAGAGACCCAGTACTTC	CSVAIAGTIQETQYF
TRBV11-2	16	.	.	TRBJ2-2	TGTGCCAGCAGCTTAACAAACGACGTGAGGGCCGGGGAGCTGTTTTTT	CASSLTNDVRAGELFF
TRBV19	16	once	TRBD2	TRBJ2-3	TGTGCCAGTAGTCGAGATTGGACTAGCGAGACAGATACGCAGTATTTT	CASSRDWTSETDTQYF
TRBV19	15	.	.	TRBJ2-7	TGTGCCAGTAGTATAGGAGGGGACATTACCTACGAGCAGTACTTC	CASSIGGDITYEQYF
TRBV5-1	13	.	.	TRBJ1-4	TGCGCCAGCACACGAGGCACTAATGAAAAACTGTTTTTT	CASTRGTNEKLFF
TRBV28	16	few	TRBD1	TRBJ2-5	TGTGCCAGCAGTCCACAGGGGGCCCCTGTCCAAGAGACCCAGTACTTC	CASSPQGAPVQETQYF
TRBV23-1	15	.	.	TRBJ1-4	TGCGCCAGCAGCCCCCACCCTGACATCTCTGAAAAACTGTTTTTT	CASSPHPDISEKLFF
TRBV5-1	12	.	.	TRBJ2-1	TGCGCCAGCAGCTTGCCGTCTCGGGAGCAGTTCTTC	CASSLPSREQFF
TRBV5-1	19	.	TRBD2	TRBJ2-1	TGCGCCAGCAGCAGGGAGAGGACTAGCGGGAGACCCTCCTACAATGAGCAGTTCTTC	CASSRERTSGRPSYNEQFF
TRBV19	14	.	.	TRBJ2-5	TGTGCCAGTAGTTCCGTGGGGGGGCGAGAGACCCAGTACTTC	CASSSVGGRETQYF
TRBV19	13	.	.	TRBJ2-3	TGTGCCAGTAGTAGCGGAAGCACAGATACGCAGTATTTT	CASSSGSTDTQYF
TRBV28	15	.	TRBD2	TRBJ2-3	TGTGCCAGCAGCAAAGCGGGAGAGGAGGCAGATACGCAGTATTTT	CASSKAGEEADTQYF
TRBV4-3	13	once	.	TRBJ1-2	TGCGCCAGCAGCCAACGACAGAACTATGGCTACACCTTC	CASSQRQNYGYTF
TRBV5-1	19	.	.	TRBJ1-4	TGCGCCAGCAGCTTGGCCAGGGAATGGGAAGGAGCAACTAATGAAAAACTGTTTTTT	CASSLAREWEGATNEKLFF
TRBV19	14	few	TRBD2	TRBJ2-1	TGTGCCAGTAGGGGACTAGCGAGTACCAATGAGCAGTTCTTC	CASRGLASTNEQFF
TRBV21-1	16	.	.	TRBJ2-1	TGTGCCAGCAGCATAACTAGCGCCAGCTCCTACAATGAGCAGTTCTTC	CASSITSASSYNEQFF
TRBV30	13	.	.	TRBJ1-5	TGTGCCTGGAGGTCCAATAGCAATCAGCCCCAGCATTTT	CAWRSNSNQPQHF
TRBV24-1	16	.	TRBD1	TRBJ2-1	TGTGCCACCAGTCATCGATCGGACAGGGGGAGTAATGAGCAGTTCTTC	CATSHRSDRGSNEQFF
TRBV7-9	15	.	TRBD1	TRBJ2-2	TGTGCCAGCAGGCAAGGGACAGGGGGCACCGGGGAGCTGTTTTTT	CASRQGTGGTGELFF
TRBV9	15	few	TRBD2	TRBJ2-1	TGTGCCAGCAGCAATAGCGGGGCGCACTACAATGAGCAGTTCTTC	CASSNSGAHYNEQFF
TRBV7-2	17	.	TRBD2	TRBJ2-5	TGTGCCAGCAGCTTTCGAGTGACTAGCGGATACCAAGAGACCCAGTACTTC	CASSFRVTSGYQETQYF
TRBV30	14	.	TRBD2	TRBJ2-1	TGTGCCTGGAGTGTCGCTAGCGGGTACAATGAGCAGTTCTTC	CAWSVASGYNEQFF
TRBV4-3	15	.	.	TRBJ1-3	TGCGCCAGCAGCCAAGCCCAGGCGGGGGGAAACACCATATATTTT	CASSQAQAGGNTIYF
TRBV18	14	.	.	TRBJ1-4	TGTGCCAGCTCACGCGGGACTCTCGGTGAAAAACTGTTTTTT	CASSRGTLGEKLFF
TRBV28	14	.	.	TRBJ1-2	TGTGCCAGCAGGCGGGGAGCAGTAAACTATGGCTACACCTTC	CASRRGAVNYGYTF
TRBV6-5	15	.	.	TRBJ1-3	TGTGCCAGCAGTCCCTCCGGGGTCCCTGGAAACACCATATATTTT	CASSPSGVPGNTIYF
TRBV19	15	.	TRBD2	TRBJ2-5	TGTGCCAGTAGTCAGACTAGCGGGCTGCAAGAGACCCAGTACTTC	CASSQTSGLQETQYF
TRBV5-5	14	.	TRBD1	TRBJ1-2	TGTGCCAGCAGCATACAGGGGACAGGTGCTGGCTACACCTTC	CASSIQGTGAGYTF
TRBV4-3	13	.	.	TRBJ1-4	TGCGCCAGCAGCCAAGACCTAGGTGAAAAACTGTTTTTT	CASSQDLGEKLFF
TRBV28	16	.	.	TRBJ2-5	TGTGCCAGCAGTTTAGGGGCGGTCAGTAGTGGTGAGACCCAGTACTTC	CASSLGAVSSGETQYF
TRBV27	13	.	.	TRBJ2-1	TGTGCCAGCAGTTCGCCCACTTACAATGAGCAGTTCTTC	CASSSPTYNEQFF
TRBV29-1	13	.	.	TRBJ2-7	TGCAGCGTTGTAAAAGCCTCTGACTACGAGCAGTACTTC	CSVVKASDYEQYF
TRBV6-4	14	.	TRBD1	TRBJ2-3	TGTGCCAGCAGTGTGGGACAGGGCACAGATACGCAGTATTTT	CASSVGQGTDTQYF
TRBV3-1/TRBV3-2	14	.	.	TRBJ1-1	TGTGCCAGCAGCCAGGGTGGCAGGGGCACTGAAGCTTTCTTT	CASSQGGRGTEAFF
TRBV29-1	15	.	.	TRBJ2-7	TGCAGCGTTGGAGGCGGAGTTGGGAGATCCTACGAGCAGTACTTC	CSVGGGVGRSYEQYF
TRBV12-3/TRBV12-4	12	.	.	TRBJ2-3	TGTGCCAGCAGTTCACACACAGATACGCAGTATTTT	CASSSHTDTQYF
TRBV7-8	15	.	.	TRBJ1-4	TGTGCCAGCAGCCCAGGGTGGGAAACTAATGAAAAACTGTTTTTT	CASSPGWETNEKLFF
TRBV6-5	15	.	.	TRBJ2-1	TGTGCCAGCAATTCAGCGGAGCGCTCCTACAATGAGCAGTTCTTC	CASNSAERSYNEQFF
TRBV18	12	.	TRBD2	TRBJ2-7	TGTGCCAGCTCACCGACTAGCTCCGAGCAGTACTTC	CASSPTSSEQYF
TRBV7-6	18	.	TRBD1	TRBJ1-5	TGTGCCAGCAACCTCCCCCTGGACAGGGGAAATAGCAATCAGCCCCAGCATTTT	CASNLPLDRGNSNQPQHF
TRBV27	13	.	TRBD1	TRBJ1-2	TGTGCCAGCAGTTGGACAGGGGGCGATGGCTACACCTTC	CASSWTGGDGYTF
TRBV6-6	15	.	.	TRBJ1-5	TGTGCCAGCAGTTACTCAGACCGGACAGATCAGCCCCAGCATTTT	CASSYSDRTDQPQHF